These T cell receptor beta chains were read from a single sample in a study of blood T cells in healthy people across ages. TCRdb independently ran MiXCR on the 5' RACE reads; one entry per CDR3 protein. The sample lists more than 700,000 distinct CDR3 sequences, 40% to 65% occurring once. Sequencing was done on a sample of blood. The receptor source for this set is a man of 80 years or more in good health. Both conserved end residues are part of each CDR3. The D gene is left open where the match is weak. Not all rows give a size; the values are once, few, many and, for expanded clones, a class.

CDR3 protein: CASSATTGTGVGSPHF; CDR3 DNA: TGTGCCAGCAGCGCAACGACCGGGACAGGGGTTGGATCCCCCCACTTT; D gene: TRBD1; clone size: -; J gene: TRBJ1-6; V gene: TRBV27
CDR3 protein: CASSEFTGQFF; CDR3 DNA: TGTGCCAGCAGTGAATTTACAGGGCAGTTCTTC; D gene: -; clone size: -; J gene: TRBJ2-1; V gene: TRBV25-1
CDR3 protein: CSARDQGSYGYTF; CDR3 DNA: TGCAGTGCTAGAGATCAGGGGAGCTATGGCTACACCTTC; D gene: -; clone size: few; J gene: TRBJ1-2; V gene: TRBV20-1
CDR3 protein: CASRGLAGGSSYEQYF; CDR3 DNA: TGTGCCAGCAGGGGGCTAGCGGGAGGGTCATCCTACGAGCAGTACTTC; D gene: TRBD2; clone size: -; J gene: TRBJ2-7; V gene: TRBV6-6
CDR3 protein: CATNGGGNEQYF; CDR3 DNA: TGTGCCACAAACGGCGGGGGGAACGAGCAGTACTTC; D gene: TRBD2; clone size: many; J gene: TRBJ2-7; V gene: TRBV10-3
CDR3 protein: CASSAPTGGLYGYTF; CDR3 DNA: TGTGCCAGCAGTGCCCCTACCGGGGGCCTATATGGCTACACCTTC; D gene: -; clone size: -; J gene: TRBJ1-2; V gene: TRBV25-1
CDR3 protein: CASTRGQGHEQYF; CDR3 DNA: TGTGCCAGCACCCGGGGGCAGGGTCACGAGCAGTACTTC; D gene: -; clone size: -; J gene: TRBJ2-7; V gene: TRBV25-1
CDR3 protein: CASSLGTSGGAGYEQYF; CDR3 DNA: TGTGCCAGCAGCTTAGGGACTAGCGGAGGCGCCGGGTACGAGCAGTACTTC; D gene: TRBD2; clone size: few; J gene: TRBJ2-7; V gene: TRBV7-8
CDR3 protein: CSASDRVSGYTF; CDR3 DNA: TGCAGTGCTAGCGACAGGGTCTCTGGCTACACCTTC; D gene: TRBD1; clone size: -; J gene: TRBJ1-2; V gene: TRBV20-1
CDR3 protein: CASSQPGTGILNEQFF; CDR3 DNA: TGTGCCAGCAGCCAACCCGGGACAGGGATCCTCAATGAGCAGTTCTTC; D gene: TRBD1; clone size: -; J gene: TRBJ2-1; V gene: TRBV3-1
CDR3 protein: CASSWRTGNTEAFF; CDR3 DNA: TGTGCCAGCAGCTGGCGGACAGGAAACACTGAAGCTTTCTTT; D gene: TRBD1; clone size: -; J gene: TRBJ1-1; V gene: TRBV7-9
CDR3 protein: CATSRDPGLRDSPLHF; CDR3 DNA: TGTGCCACCAGCAGGGATCCCGGGCTGAGGGATTCACCCCTCCACTTT; D gene: -; clone size: -; J gene: TRBJ1-6; V gene: TRBV15
CDR3 protein: CASQLGSSGREHIQYF; CDR3 DNA: TGTGCCAGCCAGCTGGGGTCCTCGGGAAGAGAACACATTCAGTACTTC; D gene: -; clone size: -; J gene: TRBJ2-4; V gene: TRBV6-2/TRBV6-3
CDR3 protein: CSARAHTPPQGRGANVLTF; CDR3 DNA: TGCAGTGCTAGAGCACACACCCCTCCACAGGGTCGTGGGGCCAACGTCCTGACTTTC; D gene: -; clone size: few; J gene: TRBJ2-6; V gene: TRBV20-1
CDR3 protein: CASRKGQGSYEQYF; CDR3 DNA: TGTGCCAGCAGAAAGGGACAGGGCTCCTACGAGCAGTACTTC; D gene: TRBD1; clone size: -; J gene: TRBJ2-7; V gene: TRBV5-6
CDR3 protein: CASSRGQGAGNEQFF; CDR3 DNA: TGTGCCAGCAGCCGGGGACAGGGGGCTGGCAATGAGCAGTTCTTC; D gene: TRBD1; clone size: -; J gene: TRBJ2-1; V gene: TRBV4-2
CDR3 protein: CASTYGAGNYGYTF; CDR3 DNA: TGTGCCAGCACCTACGGGGCAGGGAACTATGGCTACACCTTC; D gene: -; clone size: -; J gene: TRBJ1-2; V gene: TRBV6-5
CDR3 protein: CASTSQTETQYF; CDR3 DNA: TGTGCCAGCACCTCCCAAACGGAGACCCAGTACTTC; D gene: -; clone size: -; J gene: TRBJ2-5; V gene: TRBV6-5
CDR3 protein: CASSVAGVRMDTQYF; CDR3 DNA: TGTGCCAGCAGCGTAGCGGGGGTGCGTATGGATACGCAGTATTTT; D gene: -; clone size: -; J gene: TRBJ2-3; V gene: TRBV9
CDR3 protein: CASSLSARGSTDTQYF; CDR3 DNA: TGTGCCAGCAGCCTCTCGGCTCGGGGAAGCACAGATACGCAGTATTTT; D gene: -; clone size: once; J gene: TRBJ2-3; V gene: TRBV3-1
CDR3 protein: CASSKKPRGLTEQYF; CDR3 DNA: TGTGCCAGCAGCAAAAAGCCCAGGGGACTCACAGAGCAGTACTTC; D gene: -; clone size: few; J gene: TRBJ2-5; V gene: TRBV21-1
CDR3 protein: CSARVIAGGGRETQYF; CDR3 DNA: TGCAGTGCTAGGGTGATAGCGGGAGGCGGTAGGGAGACCCAGTACTTC; D gene: TRBD2; clone size: -; J gene: TRBJ2-5; V gene: TRBV20-1
CDR3 protein: CASSEDGGALQPQHF; CDR3 DNA: TGTGCCAGCAGTGAAGATGGGGGGGCCCTTCAGCCCCAGCATTTT; D gene: -; clone size: -; J gene: TRBJ1-5; V gene: TRBV2
CDR3 protein: CASSSLRPWGSGDYEQYF; CDR3 DNA: TGTGCCAGCAGCTCACTCCGGCCATGGGGTAGCGGAGACTACGAGCAGTACTTC; D gene: -; clone size: -; J gene: TRBJ2-7; V gene: TRBV7-8
CDR3 protein: CASREDRSKSYGYTF; CDR3 DNA: TGTGCCAGCAGGGAGGACAGGTCCAAATCCTATGGCTACACCTTC; D gene: TRBD1; clone size: -; J gene: TRBJ1-2; V gene: TRBV6-1
CDR3 protein: CASVHSLTYEQYF; CDR3 DNA: TGTGCCAGCGTTCACAGCTTGACCTACGAGCAGTACTTC; D gene: -; clone size: -; J gene: TRBJ2-7; V gene: TRBV6-6
CDR3 protein: CASSHPGGEQFF; CDR3 DNA: TGTGCCAGCAGCCACCCGGGAGGTGAGCAGTTCTTC; D gene: TRBD2; clone size: -; J gene: TRBJ2-1; V gene: TRBV3-1
CDR3 protein: CASSVGLAGADLSTDTQYF; CDR3 DNA: TGTGCCAGCAGCGTAGGACTAGCGGGAGCTGACCTTAGCACAGATACGCAGTATTTT; D gene: TRBD2; clone size: -; J gene: TRBJ2-3; V gene: TRBV9
CDR3 protein: CSACDGASWSYNEQYF; CDR3 DNA: TGCAGTGCCTGCGACGGGGCTAGTTGGTCCTACAATGAGCAGTACTTC; D gene: -; clone size: -; J gene: TRBJ2-7; V gene: TRBV20-1
CDR3 protein: CANSEADEQYF; CDR3 DNA: TGCGCCAACAGCGAGGCGGACGAGCAGTACTTC; D gene: -; clone size: -; J gene: TRBJ2-7; V gene: TRBV5-1
CDR3 protein: CASSQQRGAYEQYF; CDR3 DNA: TGTGCCAGCAGCCAGCAACGGGGGGCCTACGAGCAGTACTTC; D gene: TRBD2; clone size: -; J gene: TRBJ2-7; V gene: TRBV3-1
CDR3 protein: CASSVATGPKETQYF; CDR3 DNA: TGTGCCAGCAGCGTAGCTACGGGACCGAAAGAGACCCAGTACTTC; D gene: -; clone size: few; J gene: TRBJ2-5; V gene: TRBV9
CDR3 protein: CASSSGGLGQYF; CDR3 DNA: TGTGCCAGCAGCTCGGGAGGGCTTGGGCAGTACTTC; D gene: TRBD2; clone size: -; J gene: TRBJ2-7; V gene: TRBV7-9
CDR3 protein: CASSARDRGEHRYAYF; CDR3 DNA: TGTGCCAGCAGCGCCAGGGACAGGGGGGAGCACAGATACGCGTATTTT; D gene: TRBD1; clone size: -; J gene: TRBJ2-3; V gene: TRBV9
CDR3 protein: CASRIGTANYDYTF; CDR3 DNA: TGCGCCAGCAGAATCGGGACAGCCAACTATGACTACACCTTC; D gene: TRBD1; clone size: -; J gene: TRBJ1-2; V gene: TRBV5-1